This T cell receptor beta chain stems from a study of blood T cell repertoires in COVID-19. Looking at the study overall: COVID-19 samples, acute and convalescent, were from the United States, Italy and Spain.

The CDR3 is 15 residues long. Per germline, CDR1 SGHNT and CDR2 YYREEE (reference sequence). V shed 4 bases and J 7 bases; nucleotides not matched to a gene: 9. This table comes from immunoSEQ multiplex PCR, and its TCRdb copy is limited to in-frame clones, with some not included. This table holds 70,000 or so clones, 75% found once. The material sequenced was peripheral blood. V usage is TRBV5-4 and J usage is TRBJ2-7; TRBD1 matches at 12 bases. The sequence derives from a man between 65 and 85 years old with acute or convalescent COVID-19. CDR3 in amino acids: CASSPGDRGRLEQYF. In nucleotides, the CDR3 is TGTGCCAGCAGCCCCGGGGACAGGGGGCGGTTAGAGCAGTACTTC.